This T cell receptor beta chain was observed in a study of cytomegalovirus exposure and HLA in healthy donors. This CDR3 region has 12 residues. The germline V gene has CDR1 SGHNT and CDR2 YYREEE (reference sequence). Sequenced by immunoSEQ multiplex PCR; TCRdb stores in-frame clones only, minus some. This sample carries some 170,000 clones, roughly 86% of them seen once, and the ten largest clones take roughly 2.7%. The sequence derives from a man between 18 and 29 years old in good health and CMV-seropositive. The chain has TRBV5-4 and TRBJ1-1; D gene uncertain. Input material: PBMCs. The CDR3 sequence is CAYPLTDTEAFF. The CDR3 DNA is TGTGCTTACCCCCTTACTGACACTGAAGCTTTCTTT. Full variable domain (outside the CDR3, taken from reference TRBV5-4 and TRBJ1-1): ETGVTQSPTHLIKTRGQQVTLRCSSQSGHNTVSWYQQALGQGPQFIFQYYREEENGRGNFPPRFSGLQFPNYSSELNVNALELDDSALYLCAYPLTDTEAFFGQGTRLTVV.